Below, 28 T cell receptor beta chains from the same sample are listed, as sequenced in a study of CD8+ T cells in alopecia areata. Following RNA extraction, reverse transcription yielded cDNA that acted as the sequencing template. TCRdb keeps only in-frame clones here, not all; method: immunoSEQ multiplex PCR. The table has roughly 30,000 clones, about two thirds seen once. Sequenced input: NKG2D-high CD8+ T cells sorted from blood. The receptors shown here come from a human donor with alopecia areata.

This chain links TRBV27 with TRBJ2-5; 7 bases line up with TRBD2. V shed 3 bases and J 2 bases; nucleotides not matched to a gene: 3. Germline loops: CDR1 MNHEY, CDR2 SMNVEV (reference sequence). The CDR3 extends over 14 amino acids. The CDR3 DNA sequence: TGTGCCAGCAGTTTTTTGGGGGGGCAAGAGACCCAGTACTTC. Protein product: CASSFLGGQETQYF.

The chain links TRBV28 to TRBJ1-1, with D uncertain. Trimming removed 6 bases from V and 4 bases from J, with 15 bases in between. The CDR3 consists of 14 residues. Germline assignment: CDR1 MDHEN and CDR2 SYDVKM. In DNA form, the CDR3 reads TGTGCCAGCAGGATTAGGATTTCGGGCACTGAAGCTTTCTTT. Its protein is CASRIRISGTEAFF.

This chain uses TRBV7-9 with TRBJ2-7; weak D call: TRBD1 (6 bases). The length of the CDR3 is 12 residues. V was trimmed by 5 bases and J by 7 bases, leaving 12 bases between them. Germline loops: CDR1 SEHNR, CDR2 FQNEAQ (reference sequence). CDR3 DNA: TGTGCCAGCAGCCAGGACAGCCAAGAGCAGTACTTC. This sequence encodes CASSQDSQEQYF.

V gene TRBV29-1 combines with J gene TRBJ2-5, with D perhaps assigned TRBD1 or TRBD2 (5 bases each). Trimming removed 1 base at V and 5 bases at J, with 8 bases between. CDR3 length equals 12 residues. Germline assignment: CDR1 SQVTM and CDR2 ANQGSEA. The CDR3 DNA reads as TGCAGCGTTGAAGGAGGGGTGGAGACCCAGTACTTC. Its translation is CSVEGGVETQYF.

CDR3 bases: TGTGCCAGCACGCCCAGGGTACCATACTCTGGGGCCAACGTCCTGACTTTC. Encoded protein: CASTPRVPYSGANVLTF. The chain carries TRBV6-8 and TRBJ2-6; the D gene is possibly TRBD1 (5 bases). This CDR3 is built from 17 residues. Germline loops: CDR1 MNHGY, CDR2 SAAAGT. V lost 7 bases, J lost 0 bases, and 16 bases lay in between.

CDR3 protein: CATSYRDSYNEQFF. In DNA, the CDR3 is TGTGCCACCAGTTACAGGGACTCCTACAATGAGCAGTTCTTC. This chain uses TRBV15 with TRBJ2-1; a weak D match, TRBD1 (6 bases). With 6 bases removed from V and 0 bases from J, the gap between germline ends came to 9 bases. The CDR3 length is 14 residues. CDR1 and CDR2 from the germline V gene are LNHNV and YYDKDF (reference sequence). Combining the CDR3 with reference TRBV15 and TRBJ2-1 gives the whole variable domain DAMVIQNPRYQVTQFGKPVTLSCSQTLNHNVMYWYQQKSSQAPKLLFHYYDKDFNNEADTPDNFQSRRPNTSFCFLDIRSPGLGDTAMYLCATSYRDSYNEQFFGPGTRLTVL.

The rearrangement uses TRBV7-6 and TRBJ2-7; D uncertain. CDR1 is SGHVS, CDR2 FNYEAQ, per germline. The CDR3 consists of 13 residues. The V end was cut by 3 bases, the J end by 2 bases, with 8 bases between. This chain's CDR3 is CASSFTSAYEQYF. The CDR3, as DNA: TGTGCCAGCAGCTTCACGTCAGCCTACGAGCAGTACTTC.

This rearrangement joins TRBV15 to TRBJ2-7; the match to TRBD2 covers 7 bases. V shed 0 bases, J shed 3 bases, and the junction held 8 bases outside the gene matches. Germline-derived CDR1 and CDR2 are LNHNV and YYDKDF (reference sequence). This CDR3 is 16 amino acids long. The CDR3 bases are TGTGCCACCAGCAGAGAGTGGGGCGGGAGCCACTACGAGCAGTACTTC. This gives the protein CATSREWGGSHYEQYF.

The J gene is TRBJ2-7, the V gene TRBV4-1; TRBD2 aligns across 7 bases. Trimming removed 0 bases from V and 3 bases from J; junction bases left unmatched: 8. The CDR3 runs 16 residues. Germline V CDR1 and CDR2: MGHRA, YSYEKL. DNA of the CDR3: TGCGCCAGCAGCCAAGATAGGGTAGCGGGCTTCTACGAGCAGTACTTC. Translating gives CASSQDRVAGFYEQYF.

The chain carries TRBV18 and TRBJ2-7; D uncertain. Germline CDR1 reads KGHSH; CDR2 reads LQKENI. The CDR3 totals 14 residues. V lost 3 bases and J lost 2, with 11 bases in between. CDR3 nucleotide sequence: TGTGCCAGCTCACCTGGGTCTATCACCTACGAGCAGTACTTC. Translation: CASSPGSITYEQYF.

This clone was seen more than once but under ten times. The genes are TRBV7-8 and TRBJ2-1; the D is unclear. The CDR3 is 15 amino acids. Looked up from germline, CDR1 is SGHVS and CDR2 is FQNEAQ. V dropped 1 base and J dropped 0 bases, with 7 bases sitting between them. The CDR3 DNA is TGTGCCAGCAGCTTAGTACTATCCTCCTACAATGAGCAGTTCTTC. This gives the protein CASSLVLSSYNEQFF.

V gene TRBV5-1 combines with J gene TRBJ2-1, with D hard to call. V was shortened by 3 bases and J by 5 bases, with 9 bases between the two germline ends. The CDR3 is made up of 13 amino acids. The germline gives CDR1 SGHRS, CDR2 YFSETQ. In DNA, the CDR3 is TGCGCCAGCAGCTGGCATGGGGACAATGAGCAGTTCTTC. It codes for CASSWHGDNEQFF.

CDR3 region: CDEVNTEAFF. DNA of the CDR3: TGTGATGAAGTAAACACTGAAGCTTTCTTT. The chain joins TRBV7-9 to TRBJ1-1; no clear D gene. The CDR3 covers 10 residues. Looked up from germline, CDR1 is SEHNR and CDR2 is FQNEAQ (reference sequence).

The chain carries TRBV6-1 and TRBJ2-5; 7 bases are a match to TRBD2. The CDR3 is 15 residues long. Germline loops: CDR1 MNHNS, CDR2 SASEGT. The V and J ends lost 1 base and 5 bases, in that order; junction bases with no gene match: 7. This CDR3 is CASSEGTSPWETQYF. The CDR3 DNA is TGTGCCAGCAGTGAAGGGACTAGTCCTTGGGAGACCCAGTACTTC.

V and J are TRBV5-4 and TRBJ2-5; D might be TRBD1 (6 bases). V lost 5 bases and J 1 base, leaving 9 bases between the germline ends. CDR1 is SGHNT and CDR2 is YYREEE in the germline V gene (reference sequence). The CDR3 is 13 amino acids. CDR3 sequence reads: CASSWDIQETQYF. In DNA, the CDR3 is TGTGCCAGCAGTTGGGACATCCAAGAGACCCAGTACTTC.

By share, this clone ranks as medium-sized. The rearrangement joins TRBV19 to TRBJ2-7; D call uncertain. Germline lookup yields CDR1 LNHDA and CDR2 SQIVND (reference sequence). This CDR3 is 12 amino acids long. V dropped 3 bases and J dropped 6 bases, with 9 bases sitting between them. The CDR3: CASSIGFGEQYF. DNA for the CDR3: TGTGCCAGTAGTATTGGATTCGGCGAGCAGTACTTC.

This clone was recorded a few times. The V gene is TRBV11-2, the J gene TRBJ2-1; 12 nucleotides match TRBD2. CDR3 length: 17 amino acids. The V segment lost 3 bases and the J segment 8 bases; nucleotides outside the gene matches: 11. Germline V gene sequence: CDR1 SGHAT, CDR2 FQNNGV. The CDR3 DNA reads TGTGCCAGCAGCTTCTGGCCTAGCGGGGGGGCCGGCTATGAGCAGTTCTTC. This sequence encodes CASSFWPSGGAGYEQFF. Looking up the rest from reference TRBV11-2 and TRBJ2-1 gives the full variable domain: EAGVAQSPRYKIIEKRQSVAFWCNPISGHATLYWYQQILGQGPKLLIQFQNNGVVDDSQLPKDRFSAERLKGVDSTLKIQPAKLEDSAVYLCASSFWPSGGAGYEQFFGPGTRLTVL.

V is TRBV7-8 and J is TRBJ2-2; the D is unclear. Looked up from germline, CDR1 is SGHVS and CDR2 is FQNEAQ. This CDR3 is 14 amino acids long. The V gene lost 3 bases and the J gene lost 2 bases, with 7 bases spanning the gap. In nucleotides, the CDR3 is TGTGCCAGCAGCTTCCCGCATAACACCGGGGAGCTGTTTTTT. It translates to CASSFPHNTGELFF.

A few counts support this clone. This chain connects TRBV28 to TRBJ1-2; D is unresolved. The CDR3 runs 14 residues. Deletions cut 1 base from V and 2 bases from J, with 8 bases between. Germline values: CDR1 MDHEN, CDR2 SYDVKM. The CDR3 is CASSLLRQNYGYTF. The CDR3 DNA follows: TGTGCCAGCAGTTTATTGCGGCAGAACTATGGCTACACCTTC.

The rearrangement links TRBV27 to TRBJ2-3; unclear D gene. Germline V lookup: CDR1 MNHEY, CDR2 SMNVEV (reference sequence). The CDR3 runs 14 residues. V lost 5 bases to trimming and J lost 4 bases, with 13 bases between them. CDR3 in amino acids: CASSPTTLADTQYF. CDR3 DNA: TGTGCCAGCAGTCCTACCACCCTGGCAGATACGCAGTATTTT.

The chain combines TRBV5-4 with TRBJ2-3; D call uncertain. This CDR3 region has 14 residues. Germline-derived CDR1 and CDR2 are SGHNT and YYREEE (reference sequence). Trimming shortened V by 3 bases and J by 2 bases, and 10 bases separated the two germline ends. CDR3 sequence reads: CASSSRRTTDTQYF. The CDR3 DNA reads as TGTGCCAGCAGCTCCCGAAGAACCACAGATACGCAGTATTTT. Full variable domain (rest looked up from reference TRBV5-4 and TRBJ2-3): ETGVTQSPTHLIKTRGQQVTLRCSSQSGHNTVSWYQQALGQGPQFIFQYYREEENGRGNFPPRFSGLQFPNYSSELNVNALELDDSALYLCASSSRRTTDTQYFGPGTRLTVL.

The chain combines TRBV12-5 with TRBJ2-7; weak D call: TRBD2 (5 bases). CDR1 and CDR2 (germline): LGHNT, FRNRAP. The CDR3 runs 16 residues. Trimming took 5 bases from V and 3 from J, leaving 20 bases between them. The CDR3 region is CASGPPLSGADYEQYF. The CDR3 DNA is TGTGCTAGTGGTCCCCCCCTGAGTGGAGCGGACTACGAGCAGTACTTC.

V gene TRBV5-4 combines with J gene TRBJ2-3; 14 nucleotides align to TRBD2. Germline V lookup: CDR1 SGHNT, CDR2 YYREEE (reference sequence). This CDR3 comprises 19 residues. V trimming: 3 bases; J trimming: 4 bases; junction bases outside the gene matches: 13. The CDR3 coding sequence is TGTGCCAGCAGCTCGGGACTAGCGGGAGTCCTACGGGATTCAGATACGCAGTATTTT. Its protein is CASSSGLAGVLRDSDTQYF.

The CDR3 is CGGQGAPNQPQHF. Here the CDR3 DNA reads TGTGGTGGGCAGGGGGCCCCCAATCAGCCCCAGCATTTT. The genes are TRBV28 and TRBJ1-5; TRBD1 matches 8 bases. Looked up from germline, CDR1 is MDHEN and CDR2 is SYDVKM. The CDR3 totals 13 residues.

The chain uses TRBV29-1 and TRBJ2-1; D may be TRBD2 (6 bases). The ends were cut back, 7 bases at V and 6 bases at J, with 13 bases in the middle. The CDR3 length is 12 residues. The germline V gene encodes CDR1 SQVTM and CDR2 ANQGSEA. CDR3 sequence reads: CSAAGTSNEQFF. The CDR3 nucleotides are TGCAGCGCGGCGGGGACCTCCAATGAGCAGTTCTTC.

This chain joins TRBV15 and TRBJ2-6, with D tentatively TRBD1 (5 bases). CDR1 is LNHNV and CDR2 is YYDKDF in the germline V gene (reference sequence). This CDR3 has 19 residues. V was cut by 5 bases and J by 0 bases, with 20 bases left in between. The CDR3 sequence is CATSPRPRADISGANVLTF. CDR3 in DNA: TGTGCCACCAGCCCCCGCCCCAGGGCCGACATCTCTGGGGCCAACGTCCTGACTTTC.

This chain uses TRBV2 with TRBJ2-1; the D gene is possibly TRBD2 (6 bases). Germline V gives CDR1 SNHLY, CDR2 FYNNEI. This CDR3 comprises 11 residues. Between the trimmed V and J ends, which lost 7 bases and 9 bases, there was a span of 10 bases. The DNA of the CDR3 is TGTGCCAGCATCGGGGGAACTGAGCAGTTCTTC. This translates into CASIGGTEQFF. The whole variable domain, filled in from reference TRBV2 and TRBJ2-1, reads EPEVTQTPSHQVTQMGQEVILRCVPISNHLYFYWYRQILGQKVEFLVSFYNNEISEKSEIFDDQFSVERPDGSNFTLKIRSTKLEDSAMYFCASIGGTEQFFGPGTRLTVL.

The chain has TRBV27 and TRBJ1-2; possibly TRBD1 for D (5 bases). Germline values: CDR1 MNHEY, CDR2 SMNVEV (reference sequence). V was shortened by 10 bases and J by 7 bases, with 19 bases between the two germline ends. CDR3 size: 13 residues. CDR3 protein: CATFETPTGGYTF. The CDR3 DNA reads TGTGCCACATTCGAAACGCCAACAGGTGGCTACACCTTC.